The source of this TCR beta chain is a study of blood T cell repertoires in COVID-19. Overall study context: PBMCs, B-cell-depleted T cells, or T cells were the source of the cDNA or gDNA that made up the material.

CDR1 is SGHNT, CDR2 YENEEA, per germline. V was pared by 5 bases and J by 4 bases, with 5 bases of the junction left unmatched. The CDR3 contains 15 residues. The data were produced by immunoSEQ multiplex PCR, yet TCRdb's version contains in-frame clones alone and is incomplete. The sample yields around 43,000 clones, 80% to 90% seen once. The material sequenced was peripheral blood. The V gene is TRBV11-3, the J gene TRBJ2-3, with 11 bases fitting TRBD2. The TCR originated in a woman in her seventies with acute or convalescent COVID-19. CDR3 sequence: CASSLALAGADTQYF. CDR3 DNA: TGTGCCAGCAGCCTAGCACTAGCGGGGGCAGATACGCAGTATTTT.